This TCR beta chain came from a study of T-cell reconstitution after alpha-beta-depleted transplantation in children. Of note for this clonotype: Its target is not known.

J was trimmed by 5 bases and V by 0 bases; bases with no gene match: 5. The CDR3 contains 17 residues. Germline lookup yields CDR1 MNHEY and CDR2 SVGAGI. This sample's TCRbeta library carried unique molecular identifier barcodes. TCRdb re-analysed the PCR reads in MiXCR, keeping a single row per CDR3 protein. The table has 700,000 to 850,000 distinct CDR3 sequences, roughly 15% seen once; the top ten hold roughly 5%. General observations from the study: One year post-transplant, T-cell counts and diversity were largely derived from T cells produced anew. At day 60, the high TCRbeta diversity found in some patients originated from recipient T cells and thymic progenitors that had survived.

This clonotype was sampled from a male patient younger than 18 who had a stem cell transplant for acute lymphoblastic leukemia, so the T cells may come from the graft donor. The specimen comprised PBMCs, mostly from graft donor cells, sampled 360 days after TCRalphabeta/CD19-depleted stem cell transplant. The chain has TRBV6-5 and TRBJ2-2; 11 bases fit TRBD2. For the CDR3, the DNA is TGTGCCAGCAGTTACTCGAAACTAGCGGGAGCGACCGGGGAGCTGTTTTTT. Translation: CASSYSKLAGATGELFF.